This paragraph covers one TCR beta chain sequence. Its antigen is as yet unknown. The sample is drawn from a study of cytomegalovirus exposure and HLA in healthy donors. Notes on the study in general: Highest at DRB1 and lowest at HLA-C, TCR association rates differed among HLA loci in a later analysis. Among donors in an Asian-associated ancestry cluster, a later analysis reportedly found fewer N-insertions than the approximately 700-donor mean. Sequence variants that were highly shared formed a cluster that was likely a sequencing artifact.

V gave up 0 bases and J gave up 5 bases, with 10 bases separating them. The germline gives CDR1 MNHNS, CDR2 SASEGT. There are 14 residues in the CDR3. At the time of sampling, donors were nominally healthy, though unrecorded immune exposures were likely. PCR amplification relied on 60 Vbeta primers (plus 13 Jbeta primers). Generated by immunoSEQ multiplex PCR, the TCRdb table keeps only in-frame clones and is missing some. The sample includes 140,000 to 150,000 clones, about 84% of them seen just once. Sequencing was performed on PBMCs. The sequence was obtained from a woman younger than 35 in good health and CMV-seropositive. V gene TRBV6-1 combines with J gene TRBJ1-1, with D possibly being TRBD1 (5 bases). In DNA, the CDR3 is TGTGCCAGCAGTGAAGCGCGGGGGGGAACTGAAGCTTTCTTT. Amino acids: CASSEARGGTEAFF.